The rows below give T cell receptor beta chains drawn from one sample of a study of cytomegalovirus exposure and HLA in healthy donors. The data were produced by immunoSEQ multiplex PCR, yet TCRdb's version contains in-frame clones alone and is incomplete. The data contain 95,000 to 150,000 clones, approximately 70% of them singletons. The sequenced sample consisted of PBMCs. These receptors were obtained from a man in his sixties in good health and CMV-seropositive. CDR3s include the opening cysteine and the closing phenylalanine or tryptophan. Fields, in order: J gene, D gene, clone size, V gene, CDR3 DNA, CDR3 protein. A D gene is named only where the DNA matches it firmly. The size of a clone is reported for some rows only, either as once, few or many, or as a class for expanded clones.

TRBJ1-2,-,-,TRBV9,TGTGCCAGCAGCGCGTTGGACAGTTACACTATGCGCTACACCTTC,CASSALDSYTMRYTF
TRBJ2-7,-,-,TRBV19,TGTGCCGCAGGGGTGAACGAGCAGTACTTC,CAAGVNEQYF
TRBJ2-5,TRBD1,-,TRBV7-9,TGTGCCAGCAGCTTAGTCACAGGGGTACAAGAGACCCAGTACTTC,CASSLVTGVQETQYF
TRBJ2-2,-,-,TRBV30,TGTGCCTGGACCCGGACAGAGAACACCGGGGAGCTGTTTTTT,CAWTRTENTGELFF
TRBJ2-7,-,-,TRBV5-1,TGCGCCAGCAGCACCCAGGGAGGTTACTCCTACGAGCAGTACTTC,CASSTQGGYSYEQYF
TRBJ1-1,TRBD1,-,TRBV19,TGTGCCAGTAGCCGACTTCTGGGACAGTTTGAAGCTTTCTTT,CASSRLLGQFEAFF
TRBJ2-3,-,-,TRBV7-3,TGTGCCAGCAGCAACAGGGCAGATACGCAGTATTTT,CASSNRADTQYF
TRBJ2-3,TRBD1,few,TRBV6-6,TGTGCCAGCAGTTCCCCCGACAGGGGTGGCACAGATACGCAGTATTTT,CASSSPDRGGTDTQYF
TRBJ1-4,-,-,TRBV10-3,TGTGCCTCCCGACCAAGGGGGAATGAAAAACTGTTTTTT,CASRPRGNEKLFF
TRBJ1-2,TRBD1,few,TRBV11-2,TGTGCCAGCAGCTTAAACAGGGGACATGGCTACACCTTC,CASSLNRGHGYTF
TRBJ2-2,TRBD1,-,TRBV7-6,TGTGCCAGCAGCTTAAGAAGGACAGGGGGAACCGGGGAGCTGTTTTTT,CASSLRRTGGTGELFF
TRBJ1-1,-,-,TRBV7-3,TGTGCCAGCAGCTCAGGAAAGGGACACCGGAACACTGAAGCTTTCTTT,CASSSGKGHRNTEAFF
TRBJ1-2,TRBD1,-,TRBV5-1,TGCGCCAGCAGCGCGGGACAGGGTAATGGCTACACCTTC,CASSAGQGNGYTF
TRBJ1-2,-,-,TRBV27,TGTGCCAGCAGTACAAGGGTGGAGGGCTATGGCTACACCTTC,CASSTRVEGYGYTF
TRBJ1-5,-,-,TRBV27,TGTGCCAGCAGTGCTGCCGTGGACAGCTATCAGCCCCAGCATTTT,CASSAAVDSYQPQHF
TRBJ2-7,TRBD2,-,TRBV27,TGTGCCAGCAGTAGAAGACTAGCGGGGAGCTCCTACGAGCAGTACTTC,CASSRRLAGSSYEQYF
TRBJ1-1,TRBD1,-,TRBV5-1,TGCGCCAGCAGGGGACAGGGGAACACTGAAGCTTTCTTT,CASRGQGNTEAFF
TRBJ2-7,-,-,TRBV28,TGTGCCAGCAGTTTATTGGGCATCTCCTACGAGCAGTACTTC,CASSLLGISYEQYF
TRBJ1-2,-,few,TRBV6-6,TGTGCCAGCAAAGACAGATCCGTTGGGGGCTACACCTTC,CASKDRSVGGYTF
TRBJ2-2,TRBD1,-,TRBV6-6,TGTGCCAGCAGTTCTGTACCGGGACAGGGGGGGGAGCTGTTTTTT,CASSSVPGQGGELFF
TRBJ1-6,-,-,TRBV27,TGTGCCAGCAGGTACCTACAGGGAAATTCACCCCTCCACTTT,CASRYLQGNSPLHF
TRBJ1-4,-,-,TRBV15,TGTGCCACCAGCAGAGAGGGGGGGATTTTTGAAAAACTGTTTTTT,CATSREGGIFEKLFF
TRBJ2-3,-,-,TRBV5-6,TGTGCCAGCAGCTTTAGTCCGGGATGGGGGGCAGATACGCAGTATTTT,CASSFSPGWGADTQYF
TRBJ1-6,TRBD1,-,TRBV6-5,TGTGCCAGCAGGGGACAGGGCCCCTATAATTCACCCCTCCACTTT,CASRGQGPYNSPLHF
TRBJ2-7,TRBD1,-,TRBV5-1,TGCGCCAGCAGCTTGGAGGGACAGGGGGGGTATTACGAGCAGTACTTC,CASSLEGQGGYYEQYF
TRBJ1-2,-,few,TRBV7-3,TGTGCCAGCAGCTTAACCGAGGGGGGGCGAAATGGCTACACCTTC,CASSLTEGGRNGYTF
TRBJ2-7,-,-,TRBV7-9,TGTGCCAGCAGCTTATCGGGATCTTGGAACTACGAGCAGTACTTC,CASSLSGSWNYEQYF
TRBJ1-6,-,large,TRBV7-9,TGTGCCAGCGGCGCGCAGGGGCTGAACTCACCCCTCCACTTT,CASGAQGLNSPLHF
TRBJ2-1,TRBD2,-,TRBV10-2,TGCGCCAGCACCGGACTAGCGGGGGGATCGATAAATGAGCAGTTCTTC,CASTGLAGGSINEQFF
TRBJ1-5,-,-,TRBV21-1,TGTGCCAGCAACTCAACGGGACATTTCGAACGGGGCAATCAGCCCCAGCATTTT,CASNSTGHFERGNQPQHF
TRBJ2-5,TRBD1,-,TRBV10-3,TGTGCCATCAGCCTCGACAGGGACCGGGAGACCCAGTACTTC,CAISLDRDRETQYF
TRBJ2-1,TRBD2,-,TRBV5-6,TGTGCCAGCAGCCCCGGGACTAGCGGAGACAATGAGCAGTTCTTC,CASSPGTSGDNEQFF
TRBJ1-1,-,-,TRBV2,TGTGCCAGCAGTGTTTTTGGACAAGTAGAAGCTTTCTTT,CASSVFGQVEAFF
TRBJ2-1,-,-,TRBV5-4,TGTGCCAGCAGCCTTGACTACCCAACCTACAATGAGCAGTTCTTC,CASSLDYPTYNEQFF
TRBJ2-1,TRBD1,few,TRBV6-6,TGTGCCAGCAGTTACTCGGACAGGGTCAATGAGCAGTTCTTC,CASSYSDRVNEQFF
TRBJ1-2,TRBD1,-,TRBV5-1,TGCGCCAGACGACAGGGGCTGCCCCCATTCTTC,CARRQGLPPFF
TRBJ2-5,-,-,TRBV19,TGTGCCAGTAGTATACGGGGAAGCGTCGGCCTTCAAGAGACCCAGTACTTC,CASSIRGSVGLQETQYF
TRBJ2-1,TRBD2,-,TRBV11-2,TGTGCCAGCAGCCTCCTTAGCGGGGGGTACTACAATGAGCAGTTCTTC,CASSLLSGGYYNEQFF
TRBJ2-2,TRBD1,-,TRBV19,TGTGCCAGTAGTAAAGGGACAGGGGACACCGGGGAGCTGTTTTTT,CASSKGTGDTGELFF
TRBJ2-3,TRBD2,-,TRBV18,TGTGCCAGCTCACCACAGGTTATGGACCCCGGACTAGCGGTATTCACAGATACGCAGTATTTT,CASSPQVMDPGLAVFTDTQYF
TRBJ1-2,-,-,TRBV28,TGTGCCAGCATCAACTCAGGGTATGGCTACACCTTC,CASINSGYGYTF
TRBJ1-1,-,few,TRBV10-1,TGCGCCAGCAGTGAGTCGCGGGCGTACACTGAAGCTTTCTTT,CASSESRAYTEAFF